The source of this TCR beta chain is a study of CD8 T cells in ankylosing spondylitis. Study conclusions and caveats: Among TCR beta sequences, a motif of roughly 8 highly homologous variants appeared characteristic of ankylosing spondylitis blood. Both synovial fluid and blood in reactive arthritis had previously been reported to carry some motif variants.

The CDR3 totals 17 residues. The V segment lost 7 bases and the J segment 5 bases; nucleotides outside the gene matches: 18. The V gene's germline CDR1 is MNHNS and CDR2 SASEGT. Scientists made TCR beta libraries using quantitative 5'-RACE with molecular barcodes. Each CDR3 protein is one row after TCRdb ran MiXCR on the 5' RACE reads. This table holds about 66,000 distinct CDR3 sequences, roughly 6.1% found once. Ten or more counts support this clonotype. The target antigen is unknown. The sequenced sample consisted of synovial fluid, either unsorted or a sorted T cell fraction (not recorded which). This chain connects TRBV6-1 to TRBJ2-7, with 9 nucleotides matching TRBD2. The TCR originated in a male donor with ankylosing spondylitis. As DNA, the CDR3 is TGTGCCAGCAAGCCCCACCTATGGGCGGGAGGGCCGAACGAGCAGTACTTC. Amino acid sequence: CASKPHLWAGGPNEQYF.